This TCR beta chain was found in a study of shared clonotypes between healthy human individuals. TCRdb keeps only in-frame clones here, not all; method: immunoSEQ multiplex PCR. The profile covers about 490,000 clones, with around 73% appearing a single time and 12% taken by the ten largest. Between the trimmed V and J ends, which lost 5 bases and 0 bases, there was a span of 11 bases. The germline CDR1 and CDR2 sequences are MNHNY and SVGAGI (reference sequence). CDR3 length: 14 amino acids. Of note for this clone: A read error is likely here: a far larger clone is one base away.

Sample: PBMCs. The chain couples TRBV6-6 to TRBJ2-7, with unresolved D. The TCR comes from a woman aged 35 to 49 in good health. Some clones in this sample may be carry-over from other donors' samples. The CDR3 loop is CASSVTESSYEQYF. The DNA of the CDR3 is TGTGCCAGCAGTGTTACCGAGAGCTCCTACGAGCAGTACTTC.